This T cell receptor (beta chain) is from a study of T-cell memory formation after mild COVID-19. Germline CDR1 is SGHAT and CDR2 is FQDESV (reference sequence). With 1 base removed from V and 5 bases from J, the gap between germline ends came to 11 bases. CDR3 size: 14 residues. 5'RACE with constant-segment primers yielded barcoded, UMI-tagged TCR alpha and TCR beta cDNA libraries. In TCRdb, the 5' RACE reads were re-called with MiXCR into one record per CDR3 protein. The sample lists about 360,000 distinct CDR3 sequences, around 14% occurring once. The sample comprised PBMCs or a T cell subset sorted from them (not recorded which). The V and J genes are TRBV11-1 and TRBJ2-5; tentative D call: TRBD1 (6 bases). The source is a man younger than 35 who had mild COVID-19 (a few samples of this study predate the infection). Cell type and time point are not known. The CDR3 protein is CASSLDRVIETQYF. The CDR3 nucleotides read TGTGCCAGCAGCTTAGACAGGGTCATTGAGACCCAGTACTTC.